This T cell receptor beta chain emerged from a study of Ad26.COV2.S vaccination and SARS-CoV-2 variants. As for the study in general: Participant was drawn from the COV1001 Ad26.COV2.S trial arm. The study, taken as a whole, reports: Across vaccine and placebo recipients, the breadth of non-spike TCRs was similar. Participants in the vaccine arm had higher spike-specific TCR breadth; placebo recipients had lower.

TCRdb's copy holds only in-frame clones and misses some; the assay was immunoSEQ multiplex PCR. This sample has about 320,000 clones, with about 86% found just once. Concerning this clone: Its antigen is currently unknown.

CDR1 and CDR2 (germline): SGHRS, YFSETQ. The V segment lost 0 bases and the J segment 8 bases; nucleotides outside the gene matches: 10. The CDR3 length is 15 residues. Treatment meaning: about 20 received Ad26.COV2.S at low or high dose, single or two shots; about 5 received placebo; per-sample allocation not given. Day 63 after the first injection of vaccine or placebo was the sampling time. Boston hosted the donor, who was an adult aged 18-55 years. The sequenced sample was peripheral blood, obtained in a trial of Ad26.COV2.S vaccine versus placebo. The sequence was collected from a person aged 18 to 65 who received the Ad26.COV2.S COVID-19 vaccine or a placebo. V usage is TRBV5-1 and J usage is TRBJ1-2, with 7 bases lining up with TRBD1. CDR3 bases: TGCGCCAGCAGCTTGGATGCTTCCGGGACAGTAGGCTACACCTTC. Its translation is CASSLDASGTVGYTF.